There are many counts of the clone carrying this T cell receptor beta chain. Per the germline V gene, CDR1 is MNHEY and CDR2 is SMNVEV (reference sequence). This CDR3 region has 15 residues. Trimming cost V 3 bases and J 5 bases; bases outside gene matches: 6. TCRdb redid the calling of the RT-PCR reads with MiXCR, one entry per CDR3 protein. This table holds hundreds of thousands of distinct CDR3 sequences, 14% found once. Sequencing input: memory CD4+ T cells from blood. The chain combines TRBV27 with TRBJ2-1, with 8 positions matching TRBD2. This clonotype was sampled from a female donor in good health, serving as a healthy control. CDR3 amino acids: CASSFGTSGNNEQFF. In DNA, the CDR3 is TGTGCCAGCAGTTTCGGAACTAGCGGCAACAATGAGCAGTTCTTC.